The 25 T cell receptor beta chains presented below share a single source sample, sequenced in a study of blood T cell repertoires in COVID-19. Using immunoSEQ multiplex PCR, the repertoire was profiled, and TCRdb retains in-frame clones only, with some absent. The table includes 120,000 to 150,000 clones, approximately 85% detected once. Material for sequencing was peripheral blood. The receptors shown here come from a woman of 80 years or more with acute or convalescent COVID-19.

This chain links TRBV5-4 with TRBJ2-1; D might be TRBD2 (5 bases). Trimming removed 4 bases from V and 6 bases from J, with 20 bases in between. Germline V gene sequence: CDR1 SGHNT, CDR2 YYREEE (reference sequence). The CDR3 extends over 16 amino acids. The CDR3 sequence: CASSLSGSSQLNEQFF. The CDR3 DNA follows: TGTGCCAGCAGCCTATCGGGAAGTTCTCAACTCAATGAGCAGTTCTTC.

The V call is TRBV2, the J call TRBJ2-1; 8 nucleotides agree with TRBD2. Looked up from germline, CDR1 is SNHLY and CDR2 is FYNNEI. This CDR3 is 17 amino acids long. Trimming removed 1 base from V and 0 bases from J; junction bases left unmatched: 5. CDR3: CASSEVGSGSSYNEQFF. The CDR3 coding sequence is TGTGCCAGCAGTGAAGTGGGGAGCGGGAGCTCCTACAATGAGCAGTTCTTC.

The CDR3 sequence: CASSLVPRGSLGTEAFF. The DNA for the CDR3 is TGTGCCAGCAGCTTAGTTCCCAGGGGGTCATTAGGCACTGAAGCTTTCTTT. The genes are TRBV11-2 and TRBJ1-1; TRBD1 matches at 7 bases. With V trimmed by 1 base and J by 4 bases, 12 bases remained unmatched. Germline V lookup: CDR1 SGHAT, CDR2 FQNNGV. This CDR3 spans 17 amino acids.

This rearrangement joins TRBV5-1 to TRBJ1-2; 7 nucleotides align to TRBD1. The CDR3 totals 14 residues. CDR1 is SGHRS and CDR2 is YFSETQ in the germline V gene. The J segment lost 4 bases and the V segment lost 4 bases, leaving 7 bases of the junction unmatched. The CDR3 loop reads CASSPGTVIYGYTF. Here the CDR3 DNA reads TGCGCCAGCAGCCCCGGGACAGTGATCTATGGCTACACCTTC. Together with reference TRBV5-1 and TRBJ1-2, the CDR3 gives the full variable domain: KAGVTQTPRYLIKTRGQQVTLSCSPISGHRSVSWYQQTPGQGLQFLFEYFSETQRNKGNFPGRFSGRQFSNSRSEMNVSTLELGDSALYLCASSPGTVIYGYTFGSGTRLTVV.

The chain is built from TRBV2 and TRBJ1-3, with TRBD1 identical over 11 bases. The CDR3 has 15 amino acids. The ends lost 7 bases at V and 1 base at J; junction bases unmatched: 3. Germline loops: CDR1 SNHLY, CDR2 FYNNEI. CDR3 loop: CASIRDRGSGNTIYF. The CDR3 coding sequence is TGTGCCAGCATCCGGGACAGGGGGTCTGGAAACACCATATATTTT. Together with reference TRBV2 and TRBJ1-3, the CDR3 gives the full variable domain: EPEVTQTPSHQVTQMGQEVILRCVPISNHLYFYWYRQILGQKVEFLVSFYNNEISEKSEIFDDQFSVERPDGSNFTLKIRSTKLEDSAMYFCASIRDRGSGNTIYFGEGSWLTVV.

The chain recombines TRBV5-1 with TRBJ1-1; D perhaps matches TRBD1 (6 bases). V gave up 6 bases and J gave up 5 bases, with 17 bases separating them. The CDR3 spans 14 residues. Germline V gene sequence: CDR1 SGHRS, CDR2 YFSETQ. CDR3: CASTPGAVGTEAFF. In DNA form, the CDR3 reads TGCGCCAGCACCCCAGGGGCGGTTGGTACTGAAGCTTTCTTT. Variable domain in full (rest from reference TRBV5-1 and TRBJ1-1): KAGVTQTPRYLIKTRGQQVTLSCSPISGHRSVSWYQQTPGQGLQFLFEYFSETQRNKGNFPGRFSGRQFSNSRSEMNVSTLELGDSALYLCASTPGAVGTEAFFGQGTRLTVV.

In the case of this clone: Other DNA sequences in this specimen translate into the identical CDR3. CDR3 sequence reads: CASSELSYGYTF. For the CDR3, the DNA is TGTGCCAGCAGTGAGCTGAGCTATGGCTACACCTTC. This chain links TRBV2 with TRBJ1-2; D is undetermined. V lost 3 bases to trimming and J lost 4 bases, with 6 bases between them. There are 12 residues in the CDR3. Looked up from germline, CDR1 is SNHLY and CDR2 is FYNNEI.

This chain links TRBV5-4 with TRBJ1-2; D is perhaps TRBD1 (5 bases). This CDR3 comprises 16 residues. The ends were cut back, 1 base at V and 8 bases at J, with 21 bases in the middle. The germline CDR1 and CDR2 sequences are SGHNT and YYREEE (reference sequence). The CDR3, as DNA: TGTGCCAGCAGCTTGTCTACTTCCAACAGGCTAGGGGGCTACACCTTC. Protein: CASSLSTSNRLGGYTF.

This CDR3 reads CASSFLLGLTNYGYTF. The CDR3 coding sequence is TGTGCCAGCAGCTTTCTTCTCGGGTTAACTAACTATGGCTACACCTTC. The genes are TRBV7-9 and TRBJ1-2, with no clear D. Germline V CDR1 and CDR2: SEHNR, FQNEAQ (reference sequence). The CDR3 runs to 16 residues. Trimming cost V 3 bases and J 0 bases, with 14 bases left between them.

This chain links TRBV7-9 with TRBJ1-2, with D possibly being TRBD1 (6 bases). Trimming left V 4 bases short and J 5 bases short, with 11 bases between. Germline V CDR1 and CDR2: SEHNR, FQNEAQ (reference sequence). The CDR3 consists of 13 residues. The CDR3 DNA reads TGTGCCAGCAGCTCTGGGGACAAGTATGGCTACACCTTC. Its translation: CASSSGDKYGYTF.

The chain combines TRBV5-8 with TRBJ1-5, with D maybe TRBD1 (5 bases). Germline CDR1 reads SGHTS; CDR2 reads YDEGEE. The CDR3 sequence is 13 residues long. V lost 6 bases to trimming and J lost 5 bases, with 12 bases between them. CDR3 protein: CASIQGWDQPQHF. Here the CDR3 DNA reads TGTGCCAGCATCCAGGGCTGGGATCAGCCCCAGCATTTT. The variable domain in full, with the rest retrieved from reference TRBV5-8 and TRBJ1-5, is EAGVTQSPTHLIKTRGQQATLRCSPISGHTSVYWYQQALGLGLQFLLWYDEGEERNRGNFPPRFSGRQFPNYSSELNVNALELEDSALYLCASIQGWDQPQHFGDGTRLSIL.

J is TRBJ1-5 and V is TRBV10-3, with D possibly matching TRBD1 (6 bases). Germline assignment: CDR1 ENHRY and CDR2 SYGVKD. Deletions cut 4 bases from V and 7 bases from J, with 14 bases between. This CDR3 has 14 amino acids. In DNA, the CDR3 is TGTGCCATCAGTGCCCAGACAGGATACCAGCCCCAGCATTTT. Amino acids: CAISAQTGYQPQHF.

The rearrangement links TRBV7-9 to TRBJ1-4; D is perhaps TRBD1 (6 bases). The CDR3 spans 16 residues. Germline loops: CDR1 SEHNR, CDR2 FQNEAQ (reference sequence). Trimming cost V 5 bases and J 8 bases, with 21 bases left between them. CDR3 coding DNA: TGTGCCAGCAGCCTGTTTCCGGGGGGCCAGAGAGAAAAACTGTTTTTT. Protein product: CASSLFPGGQREKLFF.

The chain is built from TRBV28 and TRBJ2-3; a possible D gene is TRBD1 (5 bases). The CDR3 sequence is 14 residues long. Germline CDR1 reads MDHEN; CDR2 reads SYDVKM. The V end was cut by 5 bases, the J end by 0 bases, with 9 bases between. Here the CDR3 DNA reads TGTGCCAGCAGTAAGTGGGGCAGCACAGATACGCAGTATTTT. This gives the protein CASSKWGSTDTQYF.

The gene calls are TRBV5-1 and TRBJ2-2, with 7 bases that match TRBD2. Looked up from germline, CDR1 is SGHRS and CDR2 is YFSETQ. This CDR3 contains 16 residues. V shed 4 bases, J shed 1 base, and the junction held 7 bases outside the gene matches. The CDR3 loop reads CASSRFPSGNTGELFF. The CDR3 nucleotides are TGCGCCAGCAGCCGTTTTCCTAGCGGGAACACCGGGGAGCTGTTTTTT. Together with reference TRBV5-1 and TRBJ2-2, the CDR3 gives the full variable domain: KAGVTQTPRYLIKTRGQQVTLSCSPISGHRSVSWYQQTPGQGLQFLFEYFSETQRNKGNFPGRFSGRQFSNSRSEMNVSTLELGDSALYLCASSRFPSGNTGELFFGEGSRLTVL.

This clone was recorded many times. The chain employs TRBV5-4 and TRBJ2-3, with 8 bases matching TRBD2. Trimming at V came to 2 bases and at J to 1 base, leaving 0 bases not matched to a gene. This CDR3 spans 14 amino acids. Germline V lookup: CDR1 SGHNT, CDR2 YYREEE (reference sequence). As DNA, the CDR3 is TGTGCCAGCAGCTTACTAGCGGGCACAGATACGCAGTATTTT. Protein: CASSLLAGTDTQYF.

This clone has just one count. This rearrangement joins TRBV7-9 to TRBJ2-1; 8 positions match TRBD2. Germline lookup yields CDR1 SEHNR and CDR2 FQNEAQ (reference sequence). V lost 5 bases, J lost 9 bases, and 15 bases stayed unmatched. CDR3 length: 16 amino acids. The CDR3 protein is CASSISPGGRLGEQFF. CDR3 DNA: TGTGCCAGCAGCATCTCGCCGGGAGGGCGTCTGGGTGAGCAGTTCTTC. The full variable domain, completed using reference TRBV7-9 and TRBJ2-1, is DTGVSQNPRHKITKRGQNVTFRCDPISEHNRLYWYRQTLGQGPEFLTYFQNEAQLEKSRLLSDRFSAERPKGSFSTLEIQRTEQGDSAMYLCASSISPGGRLGEQFFGPGTRLTVL.

The rearrangement joins TRBV27 to TRBJ1-2; TRBD1 is a possible D gene (6 bases). Germline values: CDR1 MNHEY, CDR2 SMNVEV (reference sequence). CDR3 length: 15 residues. V lost 2 bases, J lost 4 bases, and 14 bases lay in between. CDR3 bases: TGTGCCAGCAGTTTAACGCAGGGGTTAGGCTATGGCTACACCTTC. Its translation: CASSLTQGLGYGYTF.

The count of this clone is one. V usage is TRBV13 and J usage is TRBJ2-3, with D maybe TRBD1 (6 bases). The length of the CDR3 is 19 residues. The germline V and J ends were trimmed by 6 bases and 8 bases, with 33 bases remaining between them. The germline V gene encodes CDR1 PRHDT and CDR2 FYEKMQ (reference sequence). As DNA, the CDR3 is TGTGCCAGCAGTTACCAATTGTGGGGGAAACAGGGTCATTCTCCTACGCAGTATTTT. Its protein is CASSYQLWGKQGHSPTQYF.

The chain links TRBV28 to TRBJ1-2; 10 bases are shared with TRBD1. The CDR3 is 14 residues long. Losses at the gene ends were 7 bases for V and 5 bases for J; bases not matched to a gene: 7. The germline CDR1 and CDR2 sequences are MDHEN and SYDVKM. The CDR3 DNA reads TGTGCCAGCACCACGGGACAGGGGCCGTATGGCTACACCTTC. Translated: CASTTGQGPYGYTF.

The V gene is TRBV28, the J gene TRBJ2-7; D remains unclear. The CDR3 contains 11 residues. Looked up from germline, CDR1 is MDHEN and CDR2 is SYDVKM. The ends were cut back, 2 bases at V and 4 bases at J, with 3 bases in the middle. CDR3: CASSLRYEQYF. CDR3 coding DNA: TGTGCCAGCAGTTTACGGTACGAGCAGTACTTC.

This clone was counted between two and nine times. J is TRBJ1-3 and V is TRBV6-5; a possible D gene is TRBD1 (6 bases). Germline CDR1 is MNHEY and CDR2 is SVGAGI. The CDR3 runs to 15 residues. V was trimmed by 5 bases and J by 0 bases, leaving 11 bases between them. The CDR3 coding sequence is TGTGCCAGCAGTAAAACAGGGTACTCTGGAAACACCATATATTTT. Protein: CASSKTGYSGNTIYF.

The V gene is TRBV27, the J gene TRBJ2-2, with D possibly matching TRBD2 (7 bases). V gave up 7 bases and J gave up 7 bases, with 25 bases separating them. Germline V lookup: CDR1 MNHEY, CDR2 SMNVEV (reference sequence). The CDR3 runs 17 residues. The CDR3 loop reads CASKGLTRGGLDGELFF. The DNA of the CDR3 is TGTGCCAGCAAAGGACTGACTAGGGGGGGATTAGACGGGGAGCTGTTTTTT.

This chain uses TRBV3-1 (or the pseudogene TRBV3-2) with TRBJ2-2, with 13 positions matching TRBD2. Per the germline V gene, CDR1 is LGHDT and CDR2 is YNNKEL (reference sequence). This CDR3 is built from 15 residues. The V gene end was trimmed by 4 bases and the J gene end by 7 bases; junction bases not matched to a gene: 3. CDR3 coding DNA: TGTGCCAGCAGCCGAGGGACTAGCGGGGTCGGGGAGCTGTTTTTT. Its protein product is CASSRGTSGVGELFF.

The J gene is TRBJ2-7, the V gene TRBV6-5; D is unresolved. The V gene lost 5 bases and the J gene lost 1 base, with 12 bases spanning the gap. The CDR3 covers 14 residues. CDR1 and CDR2 from the germline V gene are MNHEY and SVGAGI. The CDR3 DNA reads as TGTGCCAGCAGTACGGGTCTAGTATCCTACGAGCAGTACTTC. Protein product: CASSTGLVSYEQYF.